This is a list of T cell receptor beta chains from one sample in a study of blood T cells in healthy people across ages. TCRdb used MiXCR to reprocess the 5' RACE reads, holding one entry per CDR3 protein. The repertoire holds approximately 810,000 distinct CDR3 sequences, with 35% to 40% as singletons. The specimen was blood. These receptor sequences come from a man aged 18 to 30 in good health. Both conserved end residues are part of each CDR3. Fields, in order: V gene, CDR3 length, J gene, clone size, CDR3 protein. A clone size is listed for some rows: how often the clone was seen (once, few, many), or a class if it is expanded.

v_gene: TRBV12-3/TRBV12-4
len: 14
j_gene: TRBJ1-1
abundance: -
CDR3aa: CASSHTGRGTEAFF

v_gene: TRBV27
len: 15
j_gene: TRBJ2-1
abundance: -
CDR3aa: CASSYKGVSVNEQFF

v_gene: TRBV5-1
len: 17
j_gene: TRBJ2-7
abundance: many
CDR3aa: CASSLTYSGGSSYEQYF

v_gene: TRBV7-2
len: 16
j_gene: TRBJ2-3
abundance: few
CDR3aa: CASSLRAGPSTDTQYF

v_gene: TRBV7-9
len: 18
j_gene: TRBJ1-6
abundance: -
CDR3aa: CASSQFPPRQGDNSPLHF

v_gene: TRBV2
len: 14
j_gene: TRBJ2-1
abundance: few
CDR3aa: CASSDRELSGEQFF

v_gene: TRBV28
len: 15
j_gene: TRBJ2-5
abundance: -
CDR3aa: CASSRGGAGQETQYF

v_gene: TRBV6-2/TRBV6-3
len: 11
j_gene: TRBJ2-7
abundance: -
CDR3aa: CASSDSGRLYF

v_gene: TRBV4-1
len: 16
j_gene: TRBJ2-1
abundance: -
CDR3aa: CASSQSRTSGTDEQFF

v_gene: TRBV12-3/TRBV12-4
len: 14
j_gene: TRBJ1-4
abundance: many
CDR3aa: CASSLDRNNEKLFF

v_gene: TRBV20-1
len: 14
j_gene: TRBJ2-7
abundance: few
CDR3aa: CSALDILSSYEQYF

v_gene: TRBV4-3
len: 15
j_gene: TRBJ1-2
abundance: -
CDR3aa: CASSQEGATGAGYTF

v_gene: TRBV12-3/TRBV12-4
len: 13
j_gene: TRBJ2-7
abundance: many
CDR3aa: CASSFGQTYEQYF

v_gene: TRBV9
len: 13
j_gene: -
abundance: -
CDR3aa: CASSVDIAAEQYF

v_gene: TRBV7-9
len: 16
j_gene: TRBJ2-3
abundance: few
CDR3aa: CASSLGLAGTTDTQYF

v_gene: TRBV10-3
len: 17
j_gene: TRBJ2-1
abundance: many
CDR3aa: CAISESSGRVWGNEQFF

v_gene: TRBV6-2/TRBV6-3
len: 15
j_gene: TRBJ2-7
abundance: -
CDR3aa: CASSVQGIVSYEQYF

v_gene: TRBV7-2
len: 13
j_gene: TRBJ2-2
abundance: -
CDR3aa: CASSPTGAGELFF

v_gene: TRBV7-9
len: 13
j_gene: TRBJ2-7
abundance: few
CDR3aa: CASSPRGYYEQYF

v_gene: TRBV5-1
len: 16
j_gene: TRBJ1-2
abundance: -
CDR3aa: CASSWDTTGGVYGYTF

v_gene: TRBV6-5
len: 13
j_gene: TRBJ2-1
abundance: many
CDR3aa: CASSPGFTDEQFF

v_gene: TRBV12-3/TRBV12-4
len: 13
j_gene: TRBJ2-1
abundance: many
CDR3aa: CASKWGQGNEQFF

v_gene: TRBV20-1
len: 12
j_gene: TRBJ1-5
abundance: few
CDR3aa: CSAKVGRQPQHF

v_gene: TRBV15
len: 14
j_gene: TRBJ2-2
abundance: -
CDR3aa: CATSRETNTGELFF

v_gene: TRBV5-1
len: 13
j_gene: TRBJ2-5
abundance: -
CDR3aa: CASRPGASETQYF

v_gene: TRBV10-3
len: 11
j_gene: TRBJ2-3
abundance: few
CDR3aa: CAISPGDTQYF

v_gene: TRBV7-9
len: 15
j_gene: TRBJ1-1
abundance: -
CDR3aa: CASSFFGAPDTEAFF

v_gene: TRBV7-2
len: 16
j_gene: TRBJ1-2
abundance: few
CDR3aa: CASSLYNQAPPYGYTF

v_gene: TRBV15
len: 17
j_gene: TRBJ2-5
abundance: -
CDR3aa: CATSRALGLPREETQYF

v_gene: TRBV11-1
len: 12
j_gene: TRBJ2-1
abundance: few
CDR3aa: CASSHGDWEQFF

v_gene: TRBV20-1
len: 14
j_gene: TRBJ1-4
abundance: -
CDR3aa: CSASRDSTNEKLFF

v_gene: TRBV27
len: 14
j_gene: TRBJ1-2
abundance: -
CDR3aa: CASSSYLRGDGYTF

v_gene: TRBV7-2
len: 18
j_gene: TRBJ1-1
abundance: -
CDR3aa: CASSLAQGVLEPNTEAFF

v_gene: TRBV20-1
len: 13
j_gene: TRBJ2-4
abundance: -
CDR3aa: CSERQIAKNSQYF

v_gene: TRBV20-1
len: 12
j_gene: TRBJ2-5
abundance: few
CDR3aa: CSARPDAKTQYF

v_gene: TRBV7-2
len: 15
j_gene: TRBJ2-1
abundance: once
CDR3aa: CASSSGLAGVTEQFF

v_gene: TRBV10-3
len: 15
j_gene: TRBJ2-3
abundance: -
CDR3aa: CAISFKGLGTDTQYF

v_gene: TRBV29-1
len: 10
j_gene: TRBJ2-3
abundance: -
CDR3aa: CSAREPGQYF

v_gene: TRBV2
len: 13
j_gene: TRBJ2-3
abundance: -
CDR3aa: CTSGGLRTDTQYF

v_gene: TRBV5-1
len: 12
j_gene: TRBJ1-1
abundance: -
CDR3aa: CASSTGSSEAFF

v_gene: TRBV6-1
len: 13
j_gene: TRBJ2-7
abundance: few
CDR3aa: CASGSDSSYEQYF

v_gene: TRBV10-3
len: 15
j_gene: TRBJ1-5
abundance: -
CDR3aa: CASGGTGVGNQPKHF